The 23 T cell receptor beta chains in this list originate from one sample, sequenced in a study of Ad26.COV2.S vaccination and SARS-CoV-2 variants. Treatment denoted: 15 to 20 received Ad26.COV2.S at low or high dose, single or two shots; about 5 received placebo; per-sample allocation not given. Sample collection was performed on day 63 after the first vaccine or placebo injection. Sequencing used immunoSEQ multiplex PCR; TCRdb keeps in-frame clones, though not all of them. Of some 350,000 clones in the sample, roughly 81% were seen once. The specimen was peripheral blood, collected in a trial of Ad26.COV2.S vaccine versus placebo. Receptors originate from a person aged 18-65 years who received the Ad26.COV2.S COVID-19 vaccine or a placebo.

The V and J genes are TRBV5-1 and TRBJ1-2; D may be TRBD1 (5 bases). There are 13 residues in the CDR3. Germline CDR1 SGHRS, CDR2 YFSETQ. Trimming shortened V by 4 bases and J by 7 bases, and 14 bases separated the two germline ends. CDR3 protein: CASSPGASSGYTF. CDR3 nucleotide sequence: TGCGCCAGCAGCCCCGGGGCAAGTAGTGGCTACACCTTC.

The chain links TRBV7-9 to TRBJ2-5; D is unclear. This CDR3 has 13 amino acids. Germline loops: CDR1 SEHNR, CDR2 FQNEAQ (reference sequence). The ends were cut back, 1 base at V and 5 bases at J, with 8 bases in the middle. The DNA of the CDR3 is TGTGCCAGCAGCTTAGGACTCGAGGAGACCCAGTACTTC. It translates to CASSLGLEETQYF.

A word on this clone: This sequence may be a read error, since a much larger clone differs from it by one base. The chain recombines TRBV12-3 or TRBV12-4 with TRBJ2-5; D gene unclear. V was shortened by 4 bases and J by 4 bases, with 4 bases between the two germline ends. There are 11 residues in the CDR3. CDR3 coding DNA: TGTGCCAGCAGTTCGGGAGAGACCCAGTACTTC. It yields the protein CASSSGETQYF.

This clone is a singleton in its sample. V is TRBV15 and J is TRBJ1-5; TRBD1 matches 7 bases. CDR3 size: 15 residues. V dropped 2 bases and J dropped 4; count of bases not matched to a gene: 5. Germline CDR1 LNHNV, CDR2 YYDKDF (reference sequence). CDR3 protein: CATSRLDRANQPQHF. CDR3 coding DNA: TGTGCCACCAGCAGACTTGACAGGGCAAATCAGCCCCAGCATTTT.

V is TRBV24-1 and J is TRBJ2-2; 12 bases are a match to TRBD1. The CDR3 contains 17 residues. Unmatched junction bases numbered 6, after V lost 3 bases and J lost 5 bases. Germline lookup yields CDR1 KGHDR and CDR2 SFDVKD. The CDR3 nucleotides are TGTGCCACCAGTGATCGCCGGGACAGGGGGCTAACCGGGGAGCTGTTTTTT. Translating gives CATSDRRDRGLTGELFF.

The chain employs TRBV6-5 and TRBJ1-2; tentative D call: TRBD1 (5 bases). V gave up 5 bases and J gave up 0 bases, with 10 bases separating them. From germline, CDR1 is MNHEY and CDR2 SVGAGI. The CDR3 runs to 14 residues. The CDR3 bases are TGTGCCAGCAGTCAGGGCGATGCTAACTATGGCTACACCTTC. Amino acids: CASSQGDANYGYTF.

J is TRBJ2-7 and V is TRBV11-2; 7 nucleotides align to TRBD1. The V segment lost 0 bases and the J segment 6 bases; nucleotides outside the gene matches: 5. This CDR3 has 14 residues. In germline, CDR1 is SGHAT, CDR2 FQNNGV. CDR3 sequence: CASSLDVGGPEQYF. CDR3 DNA: TGTGCCAGCAGCTTAGACGTAGGGGGCCCCGAGCAGTACTTC.

This clone was seen a few times. The chain links TRBV5-1 to TRBJ2-5; weak D call: TRBD2 (6 bases). V was cut by 4 bases and J by 3 bases, with 16 bases left in between. The germline CDR1 and CDR2 sequences are SGHRS and YFSETQ. The CDR3 has 15 amino acids. The CDR3 DNA follows: TGCGCCAGCAGCGGCTCCTCCGGGAGCGAAGAGACCCAGTACTTC. Amino acids: CASSGSSGSEETQYF.

V usage is TRBV5-6 and J usage is TRBJ1-6; no definite D call. Germline V gene sequence: CDR1 SGHDT, CDR2 YYEEEE. V was shortened by 2 bases and J by 6 bases, with 12 bases between the two germline ends. This CDR3 is built from 15 residues. CDR3 residues: CASSFWVVGNSPLHF. The CDR3, as DNA: TGTGCCAGCAGCTTCTGGGTCGTCGGTAATTCACCCCTCCACTTT.

Details on this clone: The junction shows a germline mismatch at one end, possibly a read error. This sequence joins TRBV30 and TRBJ2-5; 11 bases match TRBD2. Germline V lookup: CDR1 GTSNPN, CDR2 SVGIG (reference sequence). This CDR3 contains 15 residues. The CDR3 loop reads CVWHRLAGTQETQYF. The DNA for the CDR3 is TGTGTCTGGCACCGACTAGCGGGGACCCAAGAGACCCAGTACTTC. The variable domain in full, with the rest retrieved from reference TRBV30 and TRBJ2-5, is SQTIHQWPATLVQPVGSPLSLECTVEGTSNPNLYWYRQAAGRGLQLLFYSVGIGQISSEVPQNLSASRPQDRQFILSSKKLLLSDSGFYLCVWHRLAGTQETQYFGPGTRLLVL.

The chain joins TRBV4-3 to TRBJ2-3; D unresolved. The CDR3 spans 14 residues. V was pared by 4 bases and J by 6 bases, with 14 bases between. Germline V gives CDR1 LGHNA, CDR2 YSLEER. The CDR3 DNA follows: TGCGCCAGCAGCCGCTCCCAGGTTGGGGATACGCAGTATTTT. Translation: CASSRSQVGDTQYF.

The rearrangement uses TRBV10-1 and TRBJ2-1, with unresolved D. Per germline, CDR1 WNHNN and CDR2 SYGVQD (reference sequence). This CDR3 contains 10 residues. CDR3 amino acids: CARDNNEQFF. In DNA form, the CDR3 reads TGCGCAAGGGATAACAATGAGCAGTTCTTC.

The V gene is TRBV12-3 or TRBV12-4, the J gene TRBJ1-1, with D possibly TRBD1 on 5 matching bases. The length of the CDR3 is 13 residues. V lost 3 bases, J lost 1 base, and 6 bases lay in between. The CDR3 DNA follows: TGTGCCAGCAGTTTGGGGGGGAACACTGAAGCTTTCTTT. Translated: CASSLGGNTEAFF.

The chain is built from TRBV25-1 and TRBJ2-7; D perhaps matches TRBD2 (6 bases). This CDR3 is built from 14 residues. Deletions cut 4 bases from V and 4 bases from J, with 14 bases between. From germline, CDR1 is MGHDK and CDR2 SYGVNS. In DNA, the CDR3 is TGTGCCAGCAGTGTTAGGGGACTGAATTACGAGCAGTACTTC. Translated: CASSVRGLNYEQYF.

The rearrangement joins TRBV6-2 or TRBV6-3 to TRBJ2-1; 9 nucleotides agree with TRBD1. The CDR3 runs to 15 residues. Germline assignment: CDR1 MNHEY and CDR2 SVGEGT. The junction had 6 bases not matched to a gene; V was cut back by 2 bases and J by 7 bases. The CDR3 protein is CASSYQGTGTNEQFF. Written as DNA, the CDR3 is TGTGCCAGCAGTTACCAAGGGACAGGGACGAATGAGCAGTTCTTC.

The chain joins TRBV30 to TRBJ2-5, with unresolved D. Trimming left V 1 base short and J 4 bases short, with 7 bases between. The CDR3 runs to 12 residues. Looked up from germline, CDR1 is GTSNPN and CDR2 is SVGIG (reference sequence). This CDR3 reads CAWSGHRETQYF. In DNA form, the CDR3 reads TGTGCCTGGAGTGGACACCGAGAGACCCAGTACTTC. Complete variable domain (other parts from reference TRBV30 and TRBJ2-5): SQTIHQWPATLVQPVGSPLSLECTVEGTSNPNLYWYRQAAGRGLQLLFYSVGIGQISSEVPQNLSASRPQDRQFILSSKKLLLSDSGFYLCAWSGHRETQYFGPGTRLLVL.

This chain uses TRBV7-2 with TRBJ2-5, with 9 bases that match TRBD1. With V trimmed by 1 base and J by 7 bases, 7 bases remained unmatched. There are 15 residues in the CDR3. Germline V gives CDR1 SGHTA, CDR2 FQGNSA. The CDR3 spells CASSLEQGAPGTQYF. CDR3 nucleotide sequence: TGTGCCAGCAGCTTAGAACAGGGGGCGCCCGGGACCCAGTACTTC.

The rearrangement uses TRBV2 and TRBJ1-2; 7 nucleotides line up with TRBD1. Germline V gene lookup returns CDR1 SNHLY and CDR2 FYNNEI. The V segment lost 6 bases and the J segment 2 bases; nucleotides outside the gene matches: 3. This CDR3 has 13 amino acids. In DNA form, the CDR3 reads TGTGCCAGCAGCGACAGGGCGAACTATGGCTACACCTTC. The encoded protein is CASSDRANYGYTF.

This clone was observed a single time. The rearrangement links TRBV7-6 to TRBJ1-1, with no clear D. Germline V gives CDR1 SGHVS, CDR2 FNYEAQ. CDR3 length: 13 amino acids. V lost 6 bases to trimming and J lost 0 bases, with 8 bases between them. CDR3 in amino acids: CASRSQLNTEAFF. The CDR3 coding sequence is TGTGCCAGCAGATCGCAGTTGAACACTGAAGCTTTCTTT.

In DNA, the CDR3 is TGTGCCAGCAGTTATAGCGGGAACACCGGGGAGCTGTTTTTT. Translation gives CASSYSGNTGELFF. The V call is TRBV6-2 or TRBV6-3, the J call TRBJ2-2; weak D call: TRBD2 (6 bases). The V end lost 3 bases, the J end lost 1 base, and 6 bases lay between the germline ends. The V gene's germline CDR1 is MNHEY and CDR2 SVGEGT. The CDR3 length is 14 residues.

This clone has just one count. The chain uses TRBV27 and TRBJ1-1, with D possibly being TRBD1 (5 bases). The CDR3 sequence is 11 residues long. V dropped 5 bases and J dropped 5 bases, with 6 bases sitting between them. From germline, CDR1 is MNHEY and CDR2 SMNVEV (reference sequence). The CDR3 reads CASSEGTEAFF. In nucleotides, the CDR3 is TGTGCCAGCAGTGAGGGGACTGAAGCTTTCTTT.

CDR3 sequence reads: CASSVDWLNSYNEQFF. CDR3 DNA sequence: TGTGCCAGCAGCGTAGACTGGCTAAACTCCTACAATGAGCAGTTCTTC. This rearrangement joins TRBV9 to TRBJ2-1, with D unresolved. This CDR3 region has 16 residues. CDR1 is SGDLS and CDR2 is YYNGEE in the germline V gene. With 0 bases removed from V and 0 bases from J, the gap between germline ends came to 10 bases.

The V and J genes are TRBV7-2 and TRBJ2-5; the D is unclear. This CDR3 is 13 amino acids long. V dropped 2 bases and J dropped 4 bases, with 8 bases sitting between them. The germline V gene encodes CDR1 SGHTA and CDR2 FQGNSA. DNA of the CDR3: TGTGCCAGCAGCTTATATCCCCGAGAGACCCAGTACTTC. Translated, it gives CASSLYPRETQYF.